Following are 13 T cell receptor beta chains from one sample sequenced in a study of identical twins. A single record per CDR3 protein comes from TCRdb applying MiXCR to the 5' RACE reads. This sample has about 190,000 distinct CDR3 sequences, with roughly 15% found just once. These data were also reused for a study on T cells expressing NK-cell markers.

The sequencing input was CD8+ T cells sorted from blood. These receptors were obtained from a woman between 18 and 30 years old in good health.

The sample holds a few counts of this clonotype. The CDR3 spells CASSASFPGNTIYF. In DNA, the CDR3 is TGTGCCAGTAGTGCGTCCTTCCCTGGAAACACCATATATTTT. The chain couples TRBV19 to TRBJ1-3; no clear D gene. The CDR3 is 14 residues long. V was shortened by 5 bases and J by 2 bases, with 10 bases between the two germline ends. The V gene's germline CDR1 is LNHDA and CDR2 SQIVND (reference sequence).

The chain joins TRBV29-1 to TRBJ2-3; D gene ambiguous. CDR3 length equals 14 residues. V was pared by 3 bases and J by 0 bases, with 10 bases between. Germline lookup yields CDR1 SQVTM and CDR2 ANQGSEA. CDR3 sequence reads: CSVEPGPSTDTQYF. The CDR3, as DNA: TGCAGCGTTGAGCCCGGCCCTAGCACAGATACGCAGTATTTT.

The CDR3, as DNA: TGTGCCAGCAGCCCCCGGCAAGCAACTAATGAAAAACTGTTTTTT. It codes for CASSPRQATNEKLFF. The rearrangement uses TRBV9 and TRBJ1-4; D gene ambiguous. The CDR3 covers 15 residues. Germline loops: CDR1 SGDLS, CDR2 YYNGEE. Trimming pared 4 bases from V and 0 bases from J, leaving 10 bases between.

The chain links TRBV6-2 or TRBV6-3 to TRBJ2-1; D gene ambiguous. The CDR3 runs to 12 residues. Trimming cost V 6 bases and J 9 bases, with 12 bases left between them. Germline-derived CDR1 and CDR2 are MNHEY and SVGEGT. CDR3 protein: CASSSVWGEQFF. CDR3 in DNA: TGTGCCAGCAGCTCCGTATGGGGTGAGCAGTTCTTC.

As DNA, the CDR3 is TGTGCCAGCAGCTTGCGGACAGGGAAAAACCACGAGCAGTACTTC. Translation: CASSLRTGKNHEQYF. V gene TRBV5-6 combines with J gene TRBJ2-7; 8 bases match TRBD1. With V trimmed by 1 base and J by 5 bases, 8 bases remained unmatched. CDR1 is SGHDT, CDR2 YYEEEE, per germline. This CDR3 region has 15 residues. The full variable domain, rest sourced from reference TRBV5-6 and TRBJ2-7, is DAGVTQSPTHLIKTRGQQVTLRCSPKSGHDTVSWYQQALGQGPQFIFQYYEEEERQRGNFPDRFSGHQFPNYSSELNVNALLLGDSALYLCASSLRTGKNHEQYFGPGTRLTVT.

This clonotype occurred a few times. J is TRBJ2-1 and V is TRBV20-1, with 9 bases identical to TRBD2. Unmatched junction bases numbered 8, after V lost 7 bases and J lost 7 bases. The CDR3 loop spans 13 amino acids. The V gene's germline CDR1 is DFQATT and CDR2 SNEGSKA (reference sequence). Written as DNA, the CDR3 is TGCAGTGGGGATCGCCTAGCGGGGAATGAGCAGTTCTTC. Its translation: CSGDRLAGNEQFF.

For this clonotype: At one boundary the junction diverges from the germline segment, which might be a read error. The rearrangement links TRBV27 to TRBJ2-2; 12 nucleotides agree with TRBD2. CDR1 MNHEY and CDR2 SMNVEV come from the germline V gene (reference sequence). The CDR3 runs 18 residues. CDR3: CASRPNPRLAGVNGEVFF. CDR3 coding DNA: TGTGCCAGCAGGCCCAACCCTCGACTAGCGGGAGTTAACGGGGAGGTGTTTTTT.

V usage is TRBV6-2 or TRBV6-3 and J usage is TRBJ2-2; 7 bases match TRBD1. Germline CDR1 MNHEY, CDR2 SVGEGT. The CDR3 sequence is 18 residues long. V shed 0 bases, J shed 3 bases, and the junction held 10 bases outside the gene matches. The DNA of the CDR3 is TGTGCCAGCAGTTACTCTCTCCTTCAAGGGGGCCACACCGGGGAGCTGTTTTTT. This sequence encodes CASSYSLLQGGHTGELFF.

This chain connects TRBV29-1 to TRBJ2-5; D is ambiguous. Trimming removed 4 bases from V and 12 bases from J, with 12 bases in between. The CDR3 is 10 amino acids. Per the germline V gene, CDR1 is SQVTM and CDR2 is ANQGSEA. The chain's CDR3 is CSVVRDREYF. The CDR3 region has the DNA TGCAGCGTTGTAAGAGACCGAGAGTACTTC. The complete variable domain, with remaining parts taken from reference TRBV29-1 and TRBJ2-5, reads SAVISQKPSRDICQRGTSLTIQCQVDSQVTMMFWYRQQPGQSLTLIATANQGSEATYESGFVIDKFPISRPNLTFSTLTVSNMSPEDSSIYLCSVVRDREYFGPGTRLLVL.

The chain employs TRBV5-5 and TRBJ2-7, with TRBD2 matching 11 bases. V was pared by 4 bases and J by 5 bases, with 11 bases of the junction left unmatched. This CDR3 is 16 amino acids long. CDR1 is SGHKS, CDR2 YYEKEE, per germline (reference sequence). The CDR3 DNA sequence: TGTGCCAGCAGCACCTCTATAGCGGGGGGGCCCCACGAGCAGTACTTC. The encoded protein is CASSTSIAGGPHEQYF.

The chain carries TRBV20-1 and TRBJ2-7; the match to TRBD2 covers 11 bases. The CDR3 sequence is 14 residues long. Trimming removed 6 bases from V and 5 bases from J; junction bases left unmatched: 9. Germline V CDR1 and CDR2: DFQATT, SNEGSKA (reference sequence). The CDR3 sequence: CSATLAGAADEQYF. Here the CDR3 DNA reads TGCAGTGCGACACTAGCGGGAGCAGCCGACGAGCAGTACTTC.

This chain connects TRBV27 to TRBJ2-1; the match to TRBD2 covers 10 bases. CDR3 size: 15 residues. CDR1 is MNHEY, CDR2 SMNVEV, per germline (reference sequence). J lost 6 bases, V lost 3 bases, and 5 bases had no gene match. This CDR3 reads CASSFPAGGGNEQFF. DNA of the CDR3: TGTGCCAGCAGTTTCCCAGCGGGAGGGGGCAATGAGCAGTTCTTC.

The genes are TRBV12-3 or TRBV12-4 and TRBJ2-1, with D unresolved. The CDR3 is 15 amino acids. V lost 3 bases, J lost 12 bases, and 21 bases lay in between. Here the CDR3 DNA reads TGTGCCAGCAGTTTTACCGGAACCGGCACAATGAGGCAGTTCTTC. Its protein product is CASSFTGTGTMRQFF.